Listed below are T cell receptor beta chains from one sample, sequenced in a study of response to subunit inactivated influenza vaccine. MiXCR, run by TCRdb on the RT-PCR reads, gives a single entry per CDR3 protein. There are 530,000 or so distinct CDR3 sequences in the sample; 11% to 15% occur only once, and around 10% lies in the top ten. The sample in question was PBMCs from blood, obtained 11 to 12 days after vaccination. These TCRs come from a man aged 50 to 59 who received an inactivated influenza vaccine. CDR3s include the opening cysteine and the closing phenylalanine or tryptophan. A D gene is named only where the DNA matches it firmly. Not all rows give a size; the values are once, few, many and, for expanded clones, a class.

clone_size: few
v_call: TRBV28
j_call: TRBJ2-5
cdr3_length: 13
d_call: -
cdr3_nt: TGTGCCCTCGGTCCGTCGAACCAAGAGACCCAGTACTTC
cdr3_aa: CALGPSNQETQYF

clone_size: -
v_call: TRBV20-1
j_call: TRBJ1-2
cdr3_length: 13
d_call: TRBD1
cdr3_nt: TGCAGTGCTTCAGGACAGGGTGAATATGGCTACACCTTC
cdr3_aa: CSASGQGEYGYTF

clone_size: -
v_call: TRBV25-1
j_call: TRBJ2-5
cdr3_length: 16
d_call: TRBD2
cdr3_nt: TGTGCCAGCAGTGACTCTAGCGGGGGGGCCTATGGGACCCAGTACTTC
cdr3_aa: CASSDSSGGAYGTQYF

clone_size: few
v_call: TRBV6-2/TRBV6-3
j_call: TRBJ2-7
cdr3_length: 13
d_call: -
cdr3_nt: TGTGCCAGCAGTCGGGACGGGATCTACGAGCAGTACTTC
cdr3_aa: CASSRDGIYEQYF

clone_size: few
v_call: TRBV27
j_call: TRBJ2-1
cdr3_length: 14
d_call: TRBD1
cdr3_nt: TGTGCCAGCAGTTTAAGAGGGGGCCCCAATGAGCAGTTCTTC
cdr3_aa: CASSLRGGPNEQFF

clone_size: -
v_call: TRBV7-2
j_call: TRBJ2-1
cdr3_length: 15
d_call: -
cdr3_nt: TGTGCCAGCAGCCCTGCTGGTTCGAGGGAGTCTGAGCAGTTCTTC
cdr3_aa: CASSPAGSRESEQFF

clone_size: -
v_call: TRBV24-1
j_call: TRBJ2-3
cdr3_length: 16
d_call: TRBD1
cdr3_nt: TGTGCCACCAGTGAGGCTACAACAGGGGGCACAGATACGCAGTATTTT
cdr3_aa: CATSEATTGGTDTQYF

clone_size: few
v_call: TRBV12-3/TRBV12-4
j_call: TRBJ1-6
cdr3_length: 14
d_call: -
cdr3_nt: TGTGCCAGCAGGACGGACGGCAAAAATTCACCCCTCCACTTT
cdr3_aa: CASRTDGKNSPLHF

clone_size: few
v_call: TRBV20-1
j_call: TRBJ2-7
cdr3_length: 15
d_call: TRBD1
cdr3_nt: TGCAGTGCTAGGGACGGGACAGGGAGATCCTACGAGCAGTACTTC
cdr3_aa: CSARDGTGRSYEQYF

clone_size: few
v_call: TRBV10-1
j_call: TRBJ2-3
cdr3_length: 12
d_call: -
cdr3_nt: TGCGCCAGCAGTAACTCTGGAGATACGCAGTATTTT
cdr3_aa: CASSNSGDTQYF

clone_size: many
v_call: TRBV5-6
j_call: TRBJ1-2
cdr3_length: 15
d_call: -
cdr3_nt: TGTGCCAGCAGCGCCGATCAGGGGATCCGGCATGGCTACACCTTC
cdr3_aa: CASSADQGIRHGYTF

clone_size: few
v_call: TRBV11-2
j_call: TRBJ2-1
cdr3_length: 13
d_call: -
cdr3_nt: TGTGCCAGCAGCTTAGGACAGGTCCTTGAGCAGTTCTTC
cdr3_aa: CASSLGQVLEQFF

clone_size: few
v_call: TRBV20-1
j_call: TRBJ2-7
cdr3_length: 11
d_call: -
cdr3_nt: TGCAGTGCCAGCCTAGCTCGCGAGCAGTACTTC
cdr3_aa: CSASLAREQYF

clone_size: many
v_call: TRBV29-1
j_call: TRBJ2-7
cdr3_length: 13
d_call: -
cdr3_nt: TGCAGCGTTGAAGATGCAGGGTACAGCGAGCAGTACTTC
cdr3_aa: CSVEDAGYSEQYF

clone_size: many
v_call: TRBV5-6
j_call: TRBJ1-1
cdr3_length: 15
d_call: TRBD1
cdr3_nt: TGTGCCAGCAGCTTGAGCCCAGGGGGCTGGACTGAAGCTTTCTTT
cdr3_aa: CASSLSPGGWTEAFF

clone_size: -
v_call: TRBV4-2
j_call: TRBJ2-3
cdr3_length: 16
d_call: TRBD2
cdr3_nt: TGTGCCAGCAGCCCCTTAGCGGGGAGAACCACAGATACGCAGTATTTT
cdr3_aa: CASSPLAGRTTDTQYF

clone_size: -
v_call: TRBV20-1
j_call: TRBJ2-5
cdr3_length: 15
d_call: TRBD1
cdr3_nt: TGCAGTGCTTACCCGAGGACAGGGGTGGGGGAGACCCAGTACTTC
cdr3_aa: CSAYPRTGVGETQYF

clone_size: -
v_call: TRBV20-1
j_call: TRBJ2-1
cdr3_length: 14
d_call: -
cdr3_nt: TGCAGTGCCCCGAAAGGGATTTCCTACAATGAGCAGTTCTTC
cdr3_aa: CSAPKGISYNEQFF

clone_size: -
v_call: TRBV5-1
j_call: TRBJ1-6
cdr3_length: 17
d_call: TRBD1
cdr3_nt: TGCGCCAGCAGCTTGGCCCCGGGACAGTCGATACCGCATCCCCTCCACTTT
cdr3_aa: CASSLAPGQSIPHPLHF

clone_size: -
v_call: TRBV20-1
j_call: TRBJ2-3
cdr3_length: 15
d_call: -
cdr3_nt: TGCAGTGCTAGCGGCCTAGTCGGTTTTACAGATACGCAGTATTTT
cdr3_aa: CSASGLVGFTDTQYF

clone_size: -
v_call: TRBV12-3/TRBV12-4
j_call: TRBJ2-5
cdr3_length: 14
d_call: -
cdr3_nt: TGTGCCAGCAGGCCAAGGTGGGTCCAAGAGACCCAGTACTTC
cdr3_aa: CASRPRWVQETQYF

clone_size: -
v_call: TRBV5-1
j_call: TRBJ2-5
cdr3_length: 15
d_call: -
cdr3_nt: TGCGCCAGCAGTATGGGGGGCGAGGGCCACGAGACCCAGTACTTC
cdr3_aa: CASSMGGEGHETQYF

clone_size: many
v_call: TRBV19
j_call: TRBJ2-2
cdr3_length: 15
d_call: -
cdr3_nt: TGTGCCAGTAGGAAACCGGGACCGAACACCGGGGAGCTGTTTTTT
cdr3_aa: CASRKPGPNTGELFF

clone_size: few
v_call: TRBV20-1
j_call: TRBJ1-1
cdr3_length: 15
d_call: TRBD1
cdr3_nt: TGCAGTGCTAGACCCCTGACAGGGCAGAACACTGAAGCTTTCTTT
cdr3_aa: CSARPLTGQNTEAFF

clone_size: -
v_call: TRBV6-5
j_call: TRBJ2-6
cdr3_length: 19
d_call: TRBD2
cdr3_nt: TGTGCCAGCAGTTACCTACCGAGCGGGAGCTTCTCTGGGGCCAACGTCCTGACTTTC
cdr3_aa: CASSYLPSGSFSGANVLTF

clone_size: few
v_call: TRBV29-1
j_call: TRBJ2-3
cdr3_length: 14
d_call: -
cdr3_nt: TGCAGCGTTGAGGGCAGGGCCAACACAGATACGCAGTATTTT
cdr3_aa: CSVEGRANTDTQYF

clone_size: -
v_call: TRBV27
j_call: TRBJ1-6
cdr3_length: 18
d_call: -
cdr3_nt: TGTGCCAGCAGTGCCGACAGGCGTAGGGGGTCCTATAATTCACCCCTCCACTTT
cdr3_aa: CASSADRRRGSYNSPLHF

clone_size: -
v_call: TRBV19
j_call: TRBJ2-1
cdr3_length: 13
d_call: -
cdr3_nt: TGTGCCAGTAGTATGGGGGGTTACAATGAGCAGTTCTTC
cdr3_aa: CASSMGGYNEQFF

clone_size: -
v_call: TRBV11-2
j_call: TRBJ2-2
cdr3_length: 13
d_call: -
cdr3_nt: TGTGCCAGCACCCCGAATGGAGATGGGGAGCTGTTTTTT
cdr3_aa: CASTPNGDGELFF

clone_size: few
v_call: TRBV12-3/TRBV12-4
j_call: TRBJ1-4
cdr3_length: 17
d_call: TRBD1
cdr3_nt: TGTGCCAGCAGCTTGGACAGGGTGTTTACAACTAATGAAAAACTGTTTTTT
cdr3_aa: CASSLDRVFTTNEKLFF

clone_size: many
v_call: TRBV7-2
j_call: TRBJ1-2
cdr3_length: 15
d_call: TRBD1
cdr3_nt: TGTGCCAGCAGCTTAGCAGGGGGACAGGGGCTTGGCTACACCTTC
cdr3_aa: CASSLAGGQGLGYTF

clone_size: few
v_call: TRBV7-6
j_call: TRBJ2-2
cdr3_length: 15
d_call: -
cdr3_nt: TGTGCCAGCAGCTTAAGTCCGGGACACACCGGGGAGCTGTTTTTT
cdr3_aa: CASSLSPGHTGELFF

clone_size: -
v_call: TRBV12-3/TRBV12-4
j_call: TRBJ1-1
cdr3_length: 14
d_call: TRBD1
cdr3_nt: TGTGCCAGCAGAGCCGGGACAGCGAACACTGAAGCTTTCTTT
cdr3_aa: CASRAGTANTEAFF

clone_size: -
v_call: TRBV11-2
j_call: TRBJ2-4
cdr3_length: 15
d_call: -
cdr3_nt: TGTGCCAGCAGGCAGGAAGGGGCAGCCAAAAACATTCAGTACTTC
cdr3_aa: CASRQEGAAKNIQYF

clone_size: -
v_call: TRBV7-9
j_call: TRBJ1-2
cdr3_length: 15
d_call: TRBD1
cdr3_nt: TGTGCCAGCAGCATAACCGGGACAGCAGGAAATGGCTACACCTTC
cdr3_aa: CASSITGTAGNGYTF

clone_size: -
v_call: TRBV29-1
j_call: TRBJ2-5
cdr3_length: 12
d_call: -
cdr3_nt: TGCAGCGTTCTATGGGCCCAAGAGACCCAGTACTTC
cdr3_aa: CSVLWAQETQYF

clone_size: many
v_call: TRBV12-3/TRBV12-4
j_call: TRBJ1-3
cdr3_length: 12
d_call: -
cdr3_nt: TGTGCCAGCAGTTTCTCTGGAAACACCATATATTTT
cdr3_aa: CASSFSGNTIYF

clone_size: -
v_call: TRBV12-3/TRBV12-4
j_call: TRBJ1-5
cdr3_length: 14
d_call: -
cdr3_nt: TGTGCCAGCACTCCTGCGGGGGGTGGTCAGCCCCAGCATTTT
cdr3_aa: CASTPAGGGQPQHF

clone_size: few
v_call: TRBV7-2
j_call: TRBJ1-6
cdr3_length: 15
d_call: TRBD1
cdr3_nt: TGTGCCAGCAGCTTAGTTCAGGGGGCGTCTTCACCCCTCCACTTT
cdr3_aa: CASSLVQGASSPLHF

clone_size: -
v_call: TRBV20-1
j_call: TRBJ2-3
cdr3_length: 16
d_call: TRBD2
cdr3_nt: TGCTGTGCTAGGCGCCCTAGCGGGAGGAGCACAGATACGCAGTATTTT
cdr3_aa: CCARRPSGRSTDTQYF

clone_size: few
v_call: TRBV7-9
j_call: TRBJ2-7
cdr3_length: 15
d_call: TRBD1
cdr3_nt: TGTGCCAGCAGCTTAGGTGGCAGGGGGCTTGGCGAGCAGTACTTC
cdr3_aa: CASSLGGRGLGEQYF

clone_size: -
v_call: TRBV5-1
j_call: TRBJ2-5
cdr3_length: 14
d_call: -
cdr3_nt: TGCGCCAGCAGCCCGACTAGAGAGGAAGAGACCCAGTACTTC
cdr3_aa: CASSPTREEETQYF

clone_size: -
v_call: TRBV25-1
j_call: TRBJ2-3
cdr3_length: 15
d_call: TRBD2
cdr3_nt: TGTGCCAGCAGTGAGGGGCGGGGGGGCCTGGATACGCAGTATTTT
cdr3_aa: CASSEGRGGLDTQYF

clone_size: few
v_call: TRBV6-2/TRBV6-3
j_call: TRBJ2-6
cdr3_length: 15
d_call: -
cdr3_nt: TGTGCCAGCAGCCGACTACGCTCTGGGGCCAACGTCCTGACTTTC
cdr3_aa: CASSRLRSGANVLTF

clone_size: few
v_call: TRBV7-2
j_call: TRBJ2-5
cdr3_length: 15
d_call: TRBD2
cdr3_nt: TGTGCCAGCAGCTTATTCCCTAGCGGAGCAGAGACCCAGTACTTC
cdr3_aa: CASSLFPSGAETQYF

clone_size: few
v_call: TRBV4-1
j_call: TRBJ2-1
cdr3_length: 15
d_call: TRBD1
cdr3_nt: TGCGCCAGCAGCCGGACAGGGACGGGTGGCAATGAGCAGTTCTTC
cdr3_aa: CASSRTGTGGNEQFF

clone_size: -
v_call: TRBV6-1
j_call: TRBJ2-1
cdr3_length: 14
d_call: -
cdr3_nt: TGTGCCAGCAGGTGGGCCTCCTTAGGGAATGAGCAGTTCTTC
cdr3_aa: CASRWASLGNEQFF

clone_size: few
v_call: TRBV5-1
j_call: TRBJ2-3
cdr3_length: 19
d_call: TRBD2
cdr3_nt: TGCGCCAGCAGCTTGGGGCTAGCGGGACGGGGCCTCAGCACAGATACGCAGTATTTT
cdr3_aa: CASSLGLAGRGLSTDTQYF

clone_size: once
v_call: TRBV7-8
j_call: TRBJ2-2
cdr3_length: 13
d_call: -
cdr3_nt: TGTGCCAGCAGCACAATTAACACCGGGGAGCTGTTTTTT
cdr3_aa: CASSTINTGELFF

clone_size: few
v_call: TRBV13
j_call: TRBJ1-1
cdr3_length: 17
d_call: TRBD1
cdr3_nt: TGTGCCAGCAGCTTAGGGCAGGGGGACGATAAGAACACTGAAGCTTTCTTT
cdr3_aa: CASSLGQGDDKNTEAFF

clone_size: -
v_call: TRBV18
j_call: TRBJ2-7
cdr3_length: 14
d_call: -
cdr3_nt: TGTGCCAGCTCACCCACCGTACTTGCCTACGAGCAGTACTTC
cdr3_aa: CASSPTVLAYEQYF

clone_size: many
v_call: TRBV5-1
j_call: TRBJ1-6
cdr3_length: 14
d_call: -
cdr3_nt: TGCGCCAGCAGTTCGGGGCATCAAAATTCACCCCTCCACTTT
cdr3_aa: CASSSGHQNSPLHF

clone_size: -
v_call: TRBV2
j_call: TRBJ2-2
cdr3_length: 16
d_call: TRBD1
cdr3_nt: TGTGCCAGCAGGCAATCCGGGACAGAGAACACCGGGGAGCTGTTTTTT
cdr3_aa: CASRQSGTENTGELFF

clone_size: -
v_call: TRBV5-5
j_call: TRBJ2-3
cdr3_length: 16
d_call: -
cdr3_nt: TGTGCCAGCAGCTTGGTGCTAACCACGGGGACAGATACGCAGTATTTT
cdr3_aa: CASSLVLTTGTDTQYF